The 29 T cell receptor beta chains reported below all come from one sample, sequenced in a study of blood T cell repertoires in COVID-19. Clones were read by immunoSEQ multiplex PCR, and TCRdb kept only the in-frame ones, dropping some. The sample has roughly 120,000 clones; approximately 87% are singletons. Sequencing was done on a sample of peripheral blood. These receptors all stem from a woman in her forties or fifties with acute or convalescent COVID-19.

The CDR3 DNA follows: TGTGCCATCAGTGAGCGGGGGGCAGGCTCATACGCGGGTAGCAATCAGCCCCAGCATTTT. This gives the protein CAISERGAGSYAGSNQPQHF. This sequence joins TRBV10-3 and TRBJ1-5, with TRBD1 as a possible D gene (6 bases). The length of the CDR3 is 20 residues. Germline CDR1 and CDR2: ENHRY and SYGVKD. V was clipped by 2 bases and J by 0 bases, with 23 bases between them.

The CDR3 protein is CATSDRDTDNEQFF. The CDR3 DNA sequence: TGTGCCACCAGTGACCGGGACACAGACAATGAGCAGTTCTTC. J is TRBJ2-1 and V is TRBV24-1; maybe TRBD1 (6 bases). V was clipped by 4 bases and J by 5 bases, with 11 bases between them. The CDR3 consists of 14 residues. Germline values: CDR1 KGHDR, CDR2 SFDVKD.

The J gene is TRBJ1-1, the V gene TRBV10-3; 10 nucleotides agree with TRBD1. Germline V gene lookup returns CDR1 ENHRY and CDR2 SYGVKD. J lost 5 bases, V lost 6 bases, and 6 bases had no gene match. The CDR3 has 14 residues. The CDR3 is CAIRGTGARTEAFF. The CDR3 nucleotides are TGTGCCATCAGAGGGACAGGGGCGAGAACTGAAGCTTTCTTT.

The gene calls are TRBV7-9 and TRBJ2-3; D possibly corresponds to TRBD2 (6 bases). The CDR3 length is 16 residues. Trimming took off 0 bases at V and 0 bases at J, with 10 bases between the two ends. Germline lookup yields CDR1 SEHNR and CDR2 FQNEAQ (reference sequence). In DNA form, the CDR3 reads TGTGCCAGCAGCTTAGCCGCGGGAAGAAGCACAGATACGCAGTATTTT. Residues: CASSLAAGRSTDTQYF.

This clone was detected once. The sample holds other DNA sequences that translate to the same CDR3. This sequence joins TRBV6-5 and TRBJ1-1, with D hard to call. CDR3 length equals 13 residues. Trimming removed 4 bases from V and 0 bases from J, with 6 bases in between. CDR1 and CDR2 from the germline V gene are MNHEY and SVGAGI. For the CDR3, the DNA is TGTGCCAGCAGTTCCTACCTGAACACTGAAGCTTTCTTT. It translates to CASSSYLNTEAFF.

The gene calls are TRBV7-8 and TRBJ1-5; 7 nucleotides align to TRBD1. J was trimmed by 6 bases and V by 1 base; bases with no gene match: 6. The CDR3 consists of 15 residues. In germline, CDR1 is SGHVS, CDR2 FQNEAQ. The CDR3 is CASSLVEGAGQPQHF. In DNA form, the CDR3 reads TGTGCCAGCAGCTTAGTAGAGGGGGCCGGTCAGCCCCAGCATTTT.

The CDR3 sequence is CASNLLAGTYNEQFF. The CDR3 DNA sequence: TGTGCCAGCAACCTTCTAGCGGGAACCTACAATGAGCAGTTCTTC. The rearrangement joins TRBV11-2 to TRBJ2-1; 9 positions match TRBD2. Germline V gives CDR1 SGHAT, CDR2 FQNNGV. CDR3 length: 15 amino acids. The V and J ends lost 7 bases and 2 bases, in that order; junction bases with no gene match: 6.

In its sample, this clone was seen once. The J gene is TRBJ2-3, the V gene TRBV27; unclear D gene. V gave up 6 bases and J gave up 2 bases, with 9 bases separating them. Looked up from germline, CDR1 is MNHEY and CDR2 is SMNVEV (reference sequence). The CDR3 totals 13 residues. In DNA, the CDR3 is TGTGCCAGCAGGAGGATTTTCACAGATACGCAGTATTTT. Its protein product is CASRRIFTDTQYF.

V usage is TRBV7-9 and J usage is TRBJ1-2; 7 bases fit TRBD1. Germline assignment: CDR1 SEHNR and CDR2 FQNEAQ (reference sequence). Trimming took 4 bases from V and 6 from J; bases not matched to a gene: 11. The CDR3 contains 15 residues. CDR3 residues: CASSSRNRGRDGYTF. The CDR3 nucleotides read TGTGCCAGCAGCTCGCGAAACAGGGGTAGGGATGGCTACACCTTC. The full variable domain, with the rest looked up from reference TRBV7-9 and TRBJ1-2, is DTGVSQNPRHKITKRGQNVTFRCDPISEHNRLYWYRQTLGQGPEFLTYFQNEAQLEKSRLLSDRFSAERPKGSFSTLEIQRTEQGDSAMYLCASSSRNRGRDGYTFGSGTRLTVV.

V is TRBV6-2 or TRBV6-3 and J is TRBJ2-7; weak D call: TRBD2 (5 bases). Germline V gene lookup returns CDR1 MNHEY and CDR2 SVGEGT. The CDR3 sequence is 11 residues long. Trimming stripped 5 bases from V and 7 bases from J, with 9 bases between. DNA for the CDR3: TGTGCCAGCAGTCCCCGGGAAGAGCAGTACTTC. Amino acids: CASSPREEQYF.

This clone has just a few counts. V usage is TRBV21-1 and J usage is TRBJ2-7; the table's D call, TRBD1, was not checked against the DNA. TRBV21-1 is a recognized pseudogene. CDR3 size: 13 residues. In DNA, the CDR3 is TGTGCCAGCTGGGGGACAGTGGATTACGAGCAGTACTTC. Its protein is CASWGTVDYEQYF.

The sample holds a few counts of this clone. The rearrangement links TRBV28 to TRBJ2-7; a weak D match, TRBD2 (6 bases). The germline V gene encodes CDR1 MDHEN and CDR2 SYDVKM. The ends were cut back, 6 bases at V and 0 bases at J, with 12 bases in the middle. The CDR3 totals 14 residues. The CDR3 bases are TGTGCCAGCAGCCTCCGGGGGAACTCCTACGAGCAGTACTTC. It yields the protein CASSLRGNSYEQYF.

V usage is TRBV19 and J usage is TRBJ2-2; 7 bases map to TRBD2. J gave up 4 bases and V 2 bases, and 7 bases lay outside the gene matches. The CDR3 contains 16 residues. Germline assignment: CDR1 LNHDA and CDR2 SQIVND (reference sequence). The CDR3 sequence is CASSISSGRVTGELFF. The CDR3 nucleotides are TGTGCCAGTAGTATAAGTTCAGGGAGGGTCACCGGGGAGCTGTTTTTT.

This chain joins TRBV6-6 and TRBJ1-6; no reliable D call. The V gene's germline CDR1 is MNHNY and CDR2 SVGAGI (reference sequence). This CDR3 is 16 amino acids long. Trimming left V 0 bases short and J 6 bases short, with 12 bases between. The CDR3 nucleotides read TGTGCCAGCAGTTACTCGAGACCGGAGATTAATTCACCCCTCCACTTT. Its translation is CASSYSRPEINSPLHF.

The CDR3 nucleotides are TGTGCCAGCAGTCGACAGTCGCTGCAGACCCAGTACTTC. This translates into CASSRQSLQTQYF. The chain joins TRBV6-5 to TRBJ2-5; D perhaps matches TRBD1 (5 bases). V was clipped by 5 bases and J by 6 bases, with 13 bases between them. CDR3 length equals 13 residues. From germline, CDR1 is MNHEY and CDR2 SVGAGI.

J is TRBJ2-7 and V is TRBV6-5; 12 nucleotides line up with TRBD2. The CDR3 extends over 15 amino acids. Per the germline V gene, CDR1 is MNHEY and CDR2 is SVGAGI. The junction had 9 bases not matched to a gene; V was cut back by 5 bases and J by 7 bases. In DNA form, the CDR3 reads TGTGCCAGCAGTACCACTAGCGGGAGGCCAGGGGAGCAGTACTTC. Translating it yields CASSTTSGRPGEQYF.

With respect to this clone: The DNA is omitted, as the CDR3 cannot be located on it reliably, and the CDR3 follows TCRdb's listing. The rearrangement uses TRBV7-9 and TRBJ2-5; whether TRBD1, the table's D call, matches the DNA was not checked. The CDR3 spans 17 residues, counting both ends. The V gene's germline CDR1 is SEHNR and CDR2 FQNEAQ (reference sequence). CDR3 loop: CASSFGPGGAKKETQYF.

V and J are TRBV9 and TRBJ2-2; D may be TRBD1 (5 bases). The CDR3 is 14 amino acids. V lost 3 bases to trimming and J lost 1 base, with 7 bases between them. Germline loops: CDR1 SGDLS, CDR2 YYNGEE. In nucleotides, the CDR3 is TGTGCCAGCAGCGGGACACTGAACACCGGGGAGCTGTTTTTT. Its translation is CASSGTLNTGELFF.

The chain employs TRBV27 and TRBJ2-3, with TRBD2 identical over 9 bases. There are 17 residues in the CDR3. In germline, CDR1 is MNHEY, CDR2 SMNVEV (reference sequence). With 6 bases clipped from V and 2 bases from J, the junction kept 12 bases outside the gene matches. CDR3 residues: CASSPGLAGTFTDTQYF. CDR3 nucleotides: TGTGCCAGCAGCCCCGGCCTAGCGGGGACATTCACAGATACGCAGTATTTT.

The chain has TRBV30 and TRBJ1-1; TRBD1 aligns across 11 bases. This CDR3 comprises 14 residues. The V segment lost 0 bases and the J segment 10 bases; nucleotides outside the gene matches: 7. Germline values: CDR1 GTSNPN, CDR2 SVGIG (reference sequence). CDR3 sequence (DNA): TGTGCCTGGAGTGTAAAAGGGACAGGGGGAGTAGCTTTCTTT. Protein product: CAWSVKGTGGVAFF.

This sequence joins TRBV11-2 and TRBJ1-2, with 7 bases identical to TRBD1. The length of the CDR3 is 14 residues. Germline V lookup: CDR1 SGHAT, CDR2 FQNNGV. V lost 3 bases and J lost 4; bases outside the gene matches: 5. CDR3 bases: TGTGCCAGCAGCTTGGACAGGACGCCCTATGGCTACACCTTC. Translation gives CASSLDRTPYGYTF.

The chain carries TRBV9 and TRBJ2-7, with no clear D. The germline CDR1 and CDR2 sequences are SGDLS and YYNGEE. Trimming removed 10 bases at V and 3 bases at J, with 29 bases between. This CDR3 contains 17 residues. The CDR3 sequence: CAPPRSARRTGNYEQYF. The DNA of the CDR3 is TGTGCCCCCCCGCGTTCGGCACGACGAACGGGTAACTACGAGCAGTACTTC.

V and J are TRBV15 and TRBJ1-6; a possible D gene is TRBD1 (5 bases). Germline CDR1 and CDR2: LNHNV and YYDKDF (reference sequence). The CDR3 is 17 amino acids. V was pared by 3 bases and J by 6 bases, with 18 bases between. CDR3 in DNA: TGTGCCACCAGCAGTAATCAGGGTAGGGTCTTTAATTCACCCCTCCACTTT. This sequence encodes CATSSNQGRVFNSPLHF.

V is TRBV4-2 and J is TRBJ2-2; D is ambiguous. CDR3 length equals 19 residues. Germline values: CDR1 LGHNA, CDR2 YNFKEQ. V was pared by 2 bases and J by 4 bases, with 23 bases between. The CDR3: CASSQLRLLEYLPTGELFF. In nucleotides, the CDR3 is TGTGCCAGCAGCCAACTTCGACTCCTAGAATATTTGCCCACCGGGGAGCTGTTTTTT.

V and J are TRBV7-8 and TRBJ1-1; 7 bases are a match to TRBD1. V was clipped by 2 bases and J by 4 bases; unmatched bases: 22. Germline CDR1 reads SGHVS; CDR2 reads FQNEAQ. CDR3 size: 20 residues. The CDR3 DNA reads TGTGCCAGCAGCTTAAGACGGGTGGGGCCAGGGGGTGCGGCGGGCACTGAAGCTTTCTTT. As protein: CASSLRRVGPGGAAGTEAFF.

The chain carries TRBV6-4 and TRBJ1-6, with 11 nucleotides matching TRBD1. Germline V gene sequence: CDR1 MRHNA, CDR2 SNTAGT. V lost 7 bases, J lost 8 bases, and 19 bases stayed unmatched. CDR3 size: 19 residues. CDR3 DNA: TGTGCCAGCAATTCCGGTTACTCCGGGACAGGGGGAATACATTCACCCCTCCACTTT. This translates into CASNSGYSGTGGIHSPLHF.

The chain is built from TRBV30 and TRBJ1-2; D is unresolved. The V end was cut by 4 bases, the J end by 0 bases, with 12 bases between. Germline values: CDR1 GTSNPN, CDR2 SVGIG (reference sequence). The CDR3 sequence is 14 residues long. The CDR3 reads CAWTPTPSNYGYTF. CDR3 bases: TGTGCCTGGACCCCGACACCATCTAACTATGGCTACACCTTC.

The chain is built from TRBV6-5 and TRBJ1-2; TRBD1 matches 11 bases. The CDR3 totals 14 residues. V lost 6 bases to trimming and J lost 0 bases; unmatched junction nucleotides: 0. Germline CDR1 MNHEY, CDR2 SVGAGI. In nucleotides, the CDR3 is TGTGCCAGCAGGGGACAGGGGGCTAACTATGGCTACACCTTC. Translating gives CASRGQGANYGYTF.

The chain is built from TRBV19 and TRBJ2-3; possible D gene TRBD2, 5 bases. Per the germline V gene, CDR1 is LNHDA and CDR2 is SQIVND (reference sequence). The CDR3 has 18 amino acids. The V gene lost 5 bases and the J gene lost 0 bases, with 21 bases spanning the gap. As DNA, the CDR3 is TGTGCCAGTAGTCCATCCTTCGGTGGGAGCTCTAGCACAGATACGCAGTATTTT. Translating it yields CASSPSFGGSSSTDTQYF.